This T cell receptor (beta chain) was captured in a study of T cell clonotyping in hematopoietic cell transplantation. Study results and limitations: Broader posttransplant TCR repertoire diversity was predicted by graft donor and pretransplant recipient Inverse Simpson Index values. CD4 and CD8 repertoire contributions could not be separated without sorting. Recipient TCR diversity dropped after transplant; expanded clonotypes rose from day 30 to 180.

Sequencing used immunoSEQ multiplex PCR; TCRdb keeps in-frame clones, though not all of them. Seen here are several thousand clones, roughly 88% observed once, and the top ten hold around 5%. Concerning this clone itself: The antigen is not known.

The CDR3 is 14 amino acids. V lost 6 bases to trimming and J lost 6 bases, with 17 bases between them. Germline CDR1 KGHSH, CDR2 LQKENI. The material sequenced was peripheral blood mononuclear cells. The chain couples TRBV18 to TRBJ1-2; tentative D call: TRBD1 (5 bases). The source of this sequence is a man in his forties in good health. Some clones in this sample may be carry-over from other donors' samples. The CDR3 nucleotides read TGTGCCAGCTCCCCTTTTTTAGGGGAGGATGGCTACACCTTC. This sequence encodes CASSPFLGEDGYTF.